This T cell receptor (beta chain) was retrieved from a study of shared clonotypes between healthy human individuals. Every subset had its genomic DNA shared out evenly among several immunoSEQ plates. Generated by immunoSEQ multiplex PCR, the TCRdb table keeps only in-frame clones and is missing some. The data hold roughly 2,300,000 clones, with 92% observed a single time. CDR1 is LNHDA and CDR2 is SQIVND in the germline V gene (reference sequence). The CDR3 sequence is 15 residues long. The V end was cut by 3 bases, the J end by 3 bases, with 12 bases between. This clone was counted only a few times. Material: naive CD4+ T cells from PBMCs. Subset specified: CD45RA+ positively selected. The origin of this receptor is a man between 18 and 35 years old in good health. Some clones in this sample may be carry-over from other donors' samples. V is TRBV19 and J is TRBJ2-1; possibly TRBD1 for D (6 bases). Here the CDR3 reads CASSIPGAVYNEQFF. The CDR3 region has the DNA TGTGCCAGTAGTATCCCAGGGGCCGTCTACAATGAGCAGTTCTTC.